This T cell receptor (beta chain) was found in a study of blood T cell repertoires in COVID-19. The data were produced by immunoSEQ multiplex PCR, yet TCRdb's version contains in-frame clones alone and is incomplete. In the table there are approximately 190,000 clones, about 88% of which are singletons. The CDR3 contains 16 residues. V lost 6 bases and J lost 2; bases outside the gene matches: 5. Germline V CDR1 and CDR2: LNHDA, SQIVND (reference sequence). This sequence was found in a man aged 30 to 45 with active or convalescent COVID-19. The V gene is TRBV19, the J gene TRBJ2-3; 13 positions agree with TRBD2. The sample was peripheral blood. The CDR3 spells CASSRTSGSLTDTQYF. The CDR3 DNA follows: TGTGCCAGTAGCCGGACTAGCGGGAGTCTCACAGATACGCAGTATTTT.